This TCR beta chain is drawn from a study of cytomegalovirus exposure and HLA in healthy donors. The CDR3 loop spans 13 amino acids. Germline V CDR1 and CDR2: SEHNR, FQNEAQ (reference sequence). V lost 2 bases, J lost 7 bases, and 1 base stayed unmatched. The PCR used 60 Vbeta and 13 Jbeta primers. Here immunoSEQ multiplex PCR was the method, and the copy in TCRdb shows in-frame clones only, minus some. The data hold around 190,000 clones, with roughly four fifths observed a single time. The source is a woman in her forties or fifties in good health and CMV-seronegative. The material sequenced was PBMCs. This rearrangement joins TRBV7-9 to TRBJ1-4; TRBD1 agrees at 7 bases. This chain's CDR3 is CASSLTGVEKLFF. CDR3 nucleotide sequence: TGTGCCAGCAGCTTAACAGGGGTTGAAAAACTGTTTTTT.